The present entry profiles one T cell receptor (beta chain) with its context. Its antigen is still unknown. TCRdb analysed the reads with MiXCR anew, one entry per CDR3 protein. Here the sample spans tens of thousands of distinct CDR3 sequences, about 39% being singletons. This sample is part of a study of T cell repertoires in cytomegalovirus infection. Looking at the study overall: HLA-C-restricted CMV epitopes, recently identified, and well-studied HLA-B-restricted ones were used by the study. From public TCR beta signatures came an indication of both CMV infection and matching HLA type.

Study-wide results and caveats: The study found HLA-C-restricted CMV-specific TCR beta clonotypes dominating the ex vivo response.

V lost 2 bases, J lost 3 bases, and 5 bases stayed unmatched. Germline V CDR1 and CDR2: SGHVS, FQNEAQ. The CDR3 covers 15 residues. The gene calls are TRBV7-8 and TRBJ2-7; 9 bases are shared with TRBD2. Specimen: CD8+ T cells from cultured PBMCs, collected from culture after CMV antigen stimulation. This receptor was taken from a human donor in good health (CMV status not recorded). Some clones in this sample may be carry-over from other donors' samples. The CDR3 is CASSLRKRGDYEQYF. The CDR3 DNA reads as TGTGCCAGCAGCTTACGTAAGCGGGGGGACTACGAGCAGTACTTC.